The 5 T cell receptor beta chains listed next were all sequenced from one sample in a study of cytomegalovirus exposure and HLA in healthy donors. The study ran its PCR with 60 Vbeta and 13 Jbeta primers. Repertoires were generated with immunoSEQ multiplex PCR, while TCRdb's copy carries only in-frame clones and drops some. Among some 130,000 clones listed, around 80% were seen once. Material for sequencing was PBMCs. All receptors come from a man aged 40-49 years in good health and CMV-seropositive.

The CDR3 loop reads CASSSRGDNGYTF. The CDR3, as DNA: TGTGCCAGCAGTTCCCGAGGGGACAACGGCTACACCTTC. This sequence joins TRBV6-6 and TRBJ1-2; a possible D gene is TRBD1 (6 bases). The CDR3 has 13 amino acids. V was cut by 4 bases and J by 8 bases, with 14 bases left in between. CDR1 is MNHNY, CDR2 SVGAGI, per germline (reference sequence).

The V gene is TRBV19, the J gene TRBJ1-1; TRBD1 matches 8 bases. CDR1 LNHDA and CDR2 SQIVND come from the germline V gene (reference sequence). CDR3 length: 14 residues. V was clipped by 4 bases and J by 5 bases; unmatched bases: 6. CDR3 coding DNA: TGTGCCAGTAGTACCGGACAGGGATCGACTGAAGCTTTCTTT. Its protein product is CASSTGQGSTEAFF.

V usage is TRBV7-3 and J usage is TRBJ1-2, with D possibly being TRBD1 (5 bases). Trimming cost V 5 bases and J 3 bases, with 16 bases left between them. The CDR3 spans 15 residues. Germline V gene lookup returns CDR1 SGHTA and CDR2 FQGTGA. CDR3 loop: CASSPRGGDYYGYTF. The CDR3 DNA reads TGTGCCAGCAGCCCCCGGGGGGGGGACTACTATGGCTACACCTTC.

This chain uses TRBV27 with TRBJ2-2; D is possibly TRBD2 (7 bases). The CDR3 has 18 amino acids. Trimming left V 1 base short and J 4 bases short, with 19 bases between. Germline assignment: CDR1 MNHEY and CDR2 SMNVEV (reference sequence). The CDR3 region is CASSLYPPRGAGTGELFF. The CDR3 DNA follows: TGTGCCAGCAGTTTATATCCGCCCCGGGGGGCGGGCACCGGGGAGCTGTTTTTT.

This clone showed up just a few times. The genes are TRBV13 and TRBJ1-2, with 7 bases lining up with TRBD1. From germline, CDR1 is PRHDT and CDR2 FYEKMQ (reference sequence). The CDR3 spans 14 residues. Trimming cost V 1 base and J 6 bases; bases outside gene matches: 5. CDR3 sequence reads: CASSLVGGYDGYTF. The CDR3 nucleotides are TGTGCCAGCAGCTTAGTAGGGGGCTATGATGGCTACACCTTC.